This entry describes one TCR beta chain. The table lists this clonotype with a few counts. The specificity of this receptor is unknown. Base qualities are not recorded, but no much larger clone differs from it by a single base. This entry is derived from a study of T cell repertoires in aging, cancer and after chemotherapy (dated by TCRdb to the late 2010s). In the study overall: The donors fell into six age groups ranging from 30 or younger to 70 or older, and each group had at least three individuals. In total, the full dataset held 8.9 million or so TCR reads. To look at immunoaging and at how T cells reconstitute after chemotherapy, the study profiled TCR beta repertoires in peripheral blood from both healthy donors and cancer patients. Control TCR repertoires from healthy donors were recorded over several months to years, and clear clonal overlap was observed across re-sampling. Alongside approximately 97 healthy donors serving as a reference group, the cohort included 218 cancer patients, of whom approximately 94 had hematological cancers and some 130 had solid cancers.

Multiplex touch-down PCR with a mixed TRB-A/B primer pool was used to amplify rearranged TRB sequences covering the V, D and J segments. Illumina adapters and sample indices were attached to the amplicons in two consecutive PCR reactions using Phusion HS II polymerase. Amplicons were gel-purified using the NucleoSpin Gel and PCR Clean-up kit and were subsequently checked with Qubit and an Agilent 2100 Bioanalyzer. Sequencing of the libraries was done on an Illumina MiSeq with paired-end, single-indexed 600-cycle runs. Per the original workflow: Processing of the TRB sequences was carried out with MiXCR versions 2.12 and 3.0.5. Each unique CDR3 nucleotide sequence was treated as one clone, and only productive sequences with two or more reads were kept. The repertoire metrics were Shannon diversity, evenness, clonality (calculated as one minus evenness), and diversity profiles parameterized by alpha from 0 to 5. Generation probabilities of clones in paired pre- and post-chemotherapy samples were computed with the IGoR algorithm. The public reads were run again by TCRdb, first through fastp at Q25 and then through MiXCR, and only productive beta chains were kept. One record per CDR3 amino acid sequence lists the most common genes and DNA. These V and J calls originate from TCRdb's pipeline instead of the authors' own analysis. This sample has about 8,700 distinct CDR3 sequences in its table, and roughly a third of those were observed once. 3% to 4% of the sample comes from the top ten.

TCR beta rearrangements were amplified from genomic DNA extracted from peripheral blood rather than from sorted cells or RNA. The CDR3, from cysteine to phenylalanine, totals 11 residues. Of all the DNA, just the CDR3 is kept, 33 bases in frame from base 1. CDR1 DFQATT and CDR2 SNEGSKA were looked up in the germline V gene (reference sequence). V is reduced by 7 bases and J by 3 bases, leaving a spacing of 10 bases between them. Broader findings and caveats from the paper: Median generation probability increased over the chemotherapy interval in both cancer cohorts, suggesting repertoire reconstitution through rebound thymic output. According to the authors, the repertoire data do not allow conclusions to be drawn about immunological memory after chemotherapy. In healthy donors, the decline in TCR diversity with age was mainly due to loss of richness, whereas in cancer patients loss of evenness also played a role. Compared with age-matched healthy donors, untreated patients with either hematological or solid cancers had significantly lower TCR diversity in the blood along with higher clonality.

Recombination linked TRBV20-1 to TRBJ2-7; no D gene call is confident. The source of this sequence is a human donor in good health. Sequencing used blood. The nucleotide sequence is given as TGCAGTGTCCCCTCCAGCTACGAGCAGTACTTC. It specifies CSVPSSYEQYF.